This T cell receptor (beta chain) was sequenced for a study of Tregs in tolerant kidney transplant recipients. Overall study: Recipients received nonmyeloablative bone marrow transplants from related graft donors, with transient mixed chimerism. Findings of the study overall: Validation in larger populations is needed because few patients were studied. Tregs expanded with activated donor B cells seemed most donor-specific.

As to this clone: The antigen is undetermined. The read comes to an end 3 residues before the CDR3 does, leaving the germline J gene to fill in the end. The sample carries other DNA sequences with the same CDR3.

The method was immunoSEQ multiplex PCR; TCRdb's version includes in-frame clones alone and lacks a portion of them. The sample includes 30,000 or so clones. The germline gives CDR1 LNHDA, CDR2 SQIVND (reference sequence). With 1 base removed from V and 1 base from J, the gap between germline ends came to 5 bases. The CDR3 totals 13 residues. Unstimulated Tregs (CD4+CD25+CD127-) and CD4+CD25- non-Tregs were sorted from PBMCs. This material consisted of CD8+ T cells from blood, taken before the transplant. The chain is built from TRBV19 and TRBJ2-7, with a weak D call TRBD1 (5 bases). This receptor was taken from a human donor who received a combined kidney and bone marrow transplant. CDR3 protein: CASSIGQSYEQYF. Incomplete CDR3 DNA: TGTGCCAGTAGTATAGGACAGTCCTACGAG.